A selection of T cell receptor beta chains follows, all from one sample in a study of T cell responses to AZD1222 COVID-19 vaccine. The repertoire was sequenced with immunoSEQ multiplex PCR; TCRdb's copy has only in-frame clones and lacks some. The sample lists about 170,000 clones; about 89% were seen once. The sample consisted of peripheral blood, taken on day 0 of AZD1222 vaccination. Every receptor here comes from an adult in good health. CDR3s include the opening cysteine and the closing phenylalanine or tryptophan. D genes are given only for firm matches. Part of the rows lack a size; the others show once, few, many or a class for expanded clones.

v_gene	abundance	d_gene	len	j_gene	CDR3aa	CDR3nt
TRBV6-5	.	.	13	TRBJ1-5	CASSYGRYQPQHF	TGTGCCAGCAGTTACGGGAGGTATCAGCCCCAGCATTTT
TRBV2	.	TRBD1	15	TRBJ2-3	CASSTGVPFTDTQYF	TGTGCCAGCAGTACAGGGGTTCCCTTCACAGATACGCAGTATTTT
TRBV10-3	.	.	16	TRBJ2-5	CAISESTSGLQGTQYF	TGTGCCATCAGTGAGTCGACCAGCGGCCTACAAGGGACCCAGTACTTC
TRBV29-1	.	.	14	TRBJ1-1	CSASSGQVGTEAFF	TGCAGCGCCTCCTCTGGACAAGTTGGGACTGAAGCTTTCTTT
TRBV5-6	.	.	18	TRBJ1-5	CASSLSFGKSFSNQPQHF	TGTGCCAGCAGCTTGTCCTTCGGTAAATCATTTAGCAATCAGCCCCAGCATTTT
TRBV27	many	.	12	TRBJ2-5	CASSFYQETQYF	TGTGCCAGCAGTTTCTACCAAGAGACCCAGTACTTC
TRBV6-6	.	TRBD1	14	TRBJ2-7	CASNSRQGAHEQYF	TGTGCCAGCAACTCAAGACAGGGCGCCCACGAGCAGTACTTC
TRBV10-1	.	.	14	TRBJ1-2	CASCGAGPPGAYTF	TGCGCCAGCTGTGGGGCGGGGCCCCCGGGGGCCTACACCTTC
TRBV5-1	.	.	15	TRBJ2-2	CASSQKQGGAGELFF	TGCGCCAGCAGCCAGAAACAGGGTGGGGCCGGGGAGCTGTTTTTT
TRBV11-2	.	.	15	TRBJ1-3	CASSPEGYSGNTIYF	TGTGCCAGCAGCCCGGAGGGGTACTCTGGAAACACCATATATTTT
TRBV6-5	once	.	14	TRBJ1-5	CASAGTSSNQPQHF	TGTGCCAGCGCAGGGACATCGAGCAATCAGCCCCAGCATTTT
TRBV7-8	.	TRBD1	15	TRBJ2-7	CASSPARGPSYEQYF	TGTGCCAGCAGCCCCGCCAGGGGGCCCTCCTACGAGCAGTACTTC
TRBV28	.	.	15	TRBJ2-7	CASSLLVGSNYGQYF	TGTGCCAGCAGTTTGTTGGTAGGTTCGAATTACGGGCAGTACTTC
TRBV9	.	.	15	TRBJ2-2	CASSVDLVPTGELFF	TGTGCCAGCAGCGTAGACTTAGTTCCCACCGGGGAGCTGTTTTTT
TRBV9	.	TRBD1	15	TRBJ1-2	CASSPTGQGFYGYTF	TGTGCCAGCAGCCCCACGGGACAGGGGTTCTATGGCTACACCTTC
TRBV6-5	.	TRBD1	14	TRBJ1-5	CASRGQGRNQPQHF	TGTGCCAGCAGGGGACAGGGTAGGAATCAGCCCCAGCATTTT
TRBV7-7	.	TRBD2	15	TRBJ2-1	CASSAGLAGNNEQFF	TGTGCTAGCAGCGCGGGACTAGCGGGAAACAATGAGCAGTTCTTC
TRBV28	.	TRBD2	16	TRBJ2-7	CASSLKPTSGVGKRYF	TGTGCCAGCAGTTTAAAGCCGACTAGCGGAGTCGGAAAACGGTACTTC
TRBV5-6	.	.	13	TRBJ1-4	CASSLLLDEKLFF	TGTGCCAGCAGCTTGTTACTTGATGAAAAACTGTTTTTT
TRBV19	.	.	13	TRBJ1-3	CASIEGKRNTIYF	TGTGCCAGTATAGAGGGGAAGAGAAACACCATATATTTT
TRBV28	.	.	15	TRBJ1-1	CASSLSGQFWTEAFF	TGTGCCAGCAGTTTATCCGGACAGTTTTGGACTGAAGCTTTCTTT
TRBV5-8	.	TRBD2	15	TRBJ2-1	CASSNSGGAWNEQFF	TGTGCCAGCAGCAATAGCGGGGGCGCCTGGAATGAGCAGTTCTTC
TRBV2	.	.	13	TRBJ2-1	CASSEEGSPGEFF	TGTGCCAGCAGTGAGGAGGGATCGCCAGGGGAGTTCTTC
TRBV3-1/TRBV3-2	.	.	15	TRBJ1-1	CASSSRVVINTEAFF	TGTGCCAGCAGCTCAAGAGTGGTAATTAACACTGAAGCTTTCTTT
TRBV28	.	TRBD2	12	TRBJ2-7	CASYGGVYEQYF	TGTGCCAGTTACGGGGGGGTATACGAGCAGTACTTC
TRBV11-2	.	.	15	TRBJ1-2	CASSLSAGSNYGYTF	TGTGCCAGCAGCTTAAGCGCCGGCTCTAACTATGGCTACACCTTC
TRBV5-4	.	.	14	TRBJ2-3	CASSSTIHTDTQYF	TGTGCCAGCAGCTCAACTATTCACACAGATACGCAGTATTTT
TRBV7-3	.	.	14	TRBJ1-1	CASSATDMNTEAFF	TGTGCCAGCAGTGCGACGGATATGAACACTGAAGCTTTCTTT
TRBV20-1	.	.	11	TRBJ1-1	CSARPGNEAFF	TGCAGTGCTCGACCAGGGAATGAAGCTTTCTTT
TRBV28	.	TRBD1	18	TRBJ2-1	CATLPGQGRPFLYNEQFF	TGTGCCACCCTACCGGGACAGGGGCGCCCTTTCTTGTACAATGAGCAGTTCTTC
TRBV5-1	once	TRBD2	16	TRBJ2-3	CASSLTAGGSADTQYF	TGCGCCAGCAGCTTGACGGCGGGGGGCTCGGCAGATACGCAGTATTTT
TRBV5-1	.	.	12	TRBJ1-1	CASSLDRADPLF	TGCGCCAGCAGCTTGGACAGGGCCGATCCGTTATTT
TRBV30	.	TRBD1	14	TRBJ1-4	CAWSGDSLNEKLFF	TGTGCCTGGAGTGGGGACAGCTTAAATGAAAAACTGTTTTTT
TRBV4-3	.	.	16	TRBJ2-1	CASSPSPRGSSNEQFF	TGCGCCAGCAGCCCTAGCCCTAGAGGGAGTTCTAATGAGCAGTTCTTC
TRBV19	.	.	15	TRBJ1-5	CASSITTNSNQPQHF	TGTGCCAGTAGTATTACCACCAATAGCAATCAGCCCCAGCATTTT
TRBV21-1	.	.	18	TRBJ1-6	CASSRRGQAIWYNSPLHF	TGTGCCAGCAGCAGGCGGGGACAGGCGATTTGGTATAATTCACCCCTCCACTTT
TRBV6-5	.	.	14	TRBJ2-5	CASSSRRFQETQYF	TGTGCCAGCAGCTCACGGAGGTTTCAAGAGACCCAGTACTTC
TRBV30	.	TRBD2	15	TRBJ2-7	CAWTLGGVSTYEQYF	TGTGCCTGGACCCTTGGGGGGGTCAGCACCTACGAGCAGTACTTC
TRBV5-6	.	.	13	TRBJ1-2	CASSLGWDYGYTF	TGTGCCAGCAGCTTGGGTTGGGACTATGGCTACACCTTC
TRBV4-2	.	.	15	TRBJ1-2	CASSQGTVRAHGYTF	TGTGCCAGCAGCCAAGGTACGGTTCGGGCCCATGGCTACACCTTC
TRBV24-1	.	.	14	TRBJ1-5	CATSGPADNQPQHF	TGTGCCACCAGTGGGCCCGCAGACAATCAGCCCCAGCATTTT
TRBV18	.	.	17	TRBJ1-5	CASSPPSLAGSNQPQHF	TGTGCCAGCTCACCACCGTCGTTAGCGGGAAGCAATCAGCCCCAGCATTTT
TRBV5-1	.	TRBD1	14	TRBJ1-2	CASSFDTGGYGYTF	TGCGCCAGCAGCTTCGATACAGGGGGATATGGCTACACCTTC
TRBV27	.	TRBD1	14	TRBJ2-7	CASSPWTGTYEQYF	TGTGCCAGCAGTCCCTGGACAGGGACCTACGAGCAGTACTTC
TRBV21-1	.	.	15	TRBJ2-7	CASSSYWADSYEQYF	TGTGCCAGCAGCTCATACTGGGCGGATTCCTACGAGCAGTACTTC
TRBV27	few	.	12	TRBJ1-6	CASSPANSPLHF	TGTGCCAGCTCGCCGGCAAATTCACCCCTCCACTTT
TRBV2	once	TRBD2	15	TRBJ2-1	CASRTGTSYDNEQFF	TGTGCCAGCAGGACCGGGACTAGTTACGACAATGAGCAGTTCTTC
TRBV7-9	once	TRBD1	15	TRBJ1-6	CASSLAAGGNSPLHF	TGTGCCAGCAGCTTAGCCGCAGGGGGGAATTCACCCCTCCACTTT
TRBV27	.	.	15	TRBJ2-3	CASSYGQPSTDTQYF	TGTGCCAGCAGTTACGGACAGCCTAGCACAGATACGCAGTATTTT
TRBV28	.	TRBD1	16	TRBJ1-5	CASNPTGGWGNQPQHF	TGTGCCAGCAACCCGACAGGGGGCTGGGGCAATCAGCCCCAGCATTTT
TRBV7-2	.	.	16	TRBJ1-4	CASSLDGTPTNEKLFF	TGTGCCAGCAGCTTAGACGGGACACCAACTAATGAAAAACTGTTTTTT
TRBV9	.	.	14	TRBJ2-7	CASSALPMPYEQYF	TGTGCCAGCAGCGCCCTCCCCATGCCCTACGAGCAGTACTTC
TRBV19	.	TRBD1	15	TRBJ2-1	CASSIDRARNNEQFF	TGTGCCAGTAGTATTGACAGGGCAAGGAACAATGAGCAGTTCTTC